Following are 10 T cell receptor beta chains from one sample sequenced in a study of PD-1 blockade in classical Hodgkin lymphoma (dated by TCRdb to 2018 to 2020). In the paper's terms, the time point label means: cycle 2 day 1 (C2D1) of nivolumab. Every trial patient had relapsed after autologous stem cell transplantation, and cohorts A, B and C differed in prior brentuximab vedotin exposure. The library was made by the immunoSEQ multiplex PCR assay. Sourced from immuneACCESS, this table was stored by TCRdb with only in-frame sequences that have V and J called. A share of the clones is absent; for the studies checked, an unresolved V gene accounts for under half, and the remainder has no known explanation. Across this sample there are fewer than 25,000 clones, with 65% to 85% seen only once. In total, the top ten clones hold about 7.8% of the sample. This material consisted of peripheral blood mononuclear cells (PBMCs), taken before the second cycle of nivolumab. The receptors stem from a human donor with classical Hodgkin lymphoma.

The chain combines TRBV7-9 with TRBJ1-2; the match to TRBD1 covers 9 bases. Trimming removed 5 bases from V and 2 bases from J; junction bases left unmatched: 3. CDR3 length: 14 amino acids. Germline CDR1 is SEHNR and CDR2 is FQNEAQ (reference sequence). CDR3 in amino acids: CASSLQGANYGYTF. CDR3 sequence (DNA): TGTGCCAGCAGCCTACAGGGGGCGAACTATGGCTACACCTTC.

The chain uses TRBV11-2 and TRBJ2-1; 7 bases map to TRBD2. This CDR3 has 16 amino acids. Trimming cost V 1 base and J 5 bases; bases outside gene matches: 8. The germline V gene has CDR1 SGHAT and CDR2 FQNNGV. The CDR3 loop reads CASSLGVGRGDNEQFF. CDR3 nucleotide sequence: TGTGCCAGCAGCTTAGGGGTAGGACGGGGGGACAATGAGCAGTTCTTC.

The V and J genes are TRBV11-2 and TRBJ2-2; D not resolved. From germline, CDR1 is SGHAT and CDR2 FQNNGV. This CDR3 is built from 17 residues. V shed 6 bases and J shed 4 bases, with 21 bases lying between them. CDR3 nucleotides: TGTGCCAGCAGAGAGACCGTTGGAAGAGTGGTCACCGGGGAGCTGTTTTTT. It translates to CASRETVGRVVTGELFF.

The chain combines TRBV6-1 with TRBJ1-1; the D gene is possibly TRBD1 (6 bases). Trimming cost V 0 bases and J 9 bases, with 14 bases left between them. CDR1 MNHNS and CDR2 SASEGT come from the germline V gene. The CDR3 has 14 residues. For the CDR3, the DNA is TGTGCCAGCAGTGAAGCGCACAGGGAATCGAAAGCTTTCTTT. It encodes CASSEAHRESKAFF.

This clone has only a few counts. The J gene is TRBJ1-6, the V gene TRBV6-1; a possible D gene is TRBD1 (5 bases). CDR1 and CDR2 from the germline V gene are MNHNS and SASEGT. The length of the CDR3 is 15 residues. Trimming shortened V by 2 bases and J by 6 bases, and 11 bases separated the two germline ends. The CDR3 sequence is CASSELAGTNSPLHF. DNA of the CDR3: TGTGCCAGCAGTGAATTGGCAGGGACTAATTCACCCCTCCACTTT.

In DNA form, the CDR3 reads TGTGCCAGCAGCTTCGGGGACTACGCGGCAGATACGCAGTATTTT. Its protein is CASSFGDYAADTQYF. V and J are TRBV7-9 and TRBJ2-3, with 7 bases matching TRBD2. The CDR3 runs to 15 residues. V lost 3 bases, J lost 4 bases, and 7 bases stayed unmatched. CDR1 and CDR2 (germline): SEHNR, FQNEAQ (reference sequence).

V and J are TRBV4-3 and TRBJ1-1; a possible D gene is TRBD1 (6 bases). CDR1 is LGHNA and CDR2 is YSLEER in the germline V gene. The germline V and J ends were trimmed by 5 bases and 0 bases, with 16 bases remaining between them. This CDR3 has 16 amino acids. CDR3 loop: CASSYQWQGLNTEAFF. The CDR3 DNA reads TGCGCCAGCAGCTACCAATGGCAGGGGCTGAACACTGAAGCTTTCTTT.

The CDR3 DNA sequence: TGTGCCAGCAGTTACTCGAGAAGGGGTAACACTGAAGCTTTCTTT. Its translation: CASSYSRRGNTEAFF. This chain connects TRBV6-5 to TRBJ1-1, with a tentative D call TRBD1 (5 bases). Germline V CDR1 and CDR2: MNHEY, SVGAGI. Trimming shortened V by 0 bases and J by 2 bases, and 10 bases separated the two germline ends. The CDR3 spans 15 residues.

The chain recombines TRBV4-3 with TRBJ1-1; 8 bases match TRBD1. V shed 0 bases, J shed 5 bases, and the junction held 8 bases outside the gene matches. The germline V gene encodes CDR1 LGHNA and CDR2 YSLEER. The length of the CDR3 is 16 residues. DNA of the CDR3: TGCGCCAGCAGCCAAGACAGGACAGGGAAACGTACTGAAGCTTTCTTT. Protein product: CASSQDRTGKRTEAFF.

The chain couples TRBV27 to TRBJ2-2; D may be TRBD2 (6 bases). The CDR3 runs to 14 residues. Trimming stripped 5 bases from V and 5 bases from J, with 12 bases between. Germline V CDR1 and CDR2: MNHEY, SMNVEV (reference sequence). The CDR3 nucleotides are TGTGCCAGCAGTGCGGGACGGCGAACCGGGGAGCTGTTTTTT. It codes for CASSAGRRTGELFF.